These 11 T cell receptor beta chains were sequenced from one sample in a study of Ad26.COV2.S vaccination and SARS-CoV-2 variants. Treatment specified: about 20 received Ad26.COV2.S at low or high dose, single or two shots; several received placebo; per-sample allocation not given. Day 63 after the first vaccine or placebo injection was the time point for sampling. Sequenced by immunoSEQ multiplex PCR; TCRdb stores in-frame clones only, minus some. This table has a few hundred thousand clones, around 93% appearing once. This specimen was peripheral blood, taken in a trial of Ad26.COV2.S vaccine versus placebo. These receptors were obtained from a person between 18 and 60 years old who received the Ad26.COV2.S COVID-19 vaccine or a placebo.

This clone was seen a few times. This chain links TRBV5-4 with TRBJ2-7, with 8 bases matching TRBD1. The trim removed 3 bases at V and 1 base at J, leaving 6 bases unmatched. This CDR3 is built from 15 residues. Germline V CDR1 and CDR2: SGHNT, YYREEE (reference sequence). The CDR3 DNA reads TGTGCCAGCAGCTCAGGACAGGGAGGATCCTACGAGCAGTACTTC. It encodes CASSSGQGGSYEQYF.

The chain employs TRBV7-9 and TRBJ2-1; TRBD1 matches 7 bases. V was pared by 5 bases and J by 6 bases, with 4 bases of the junction left unmatched. In germline, CDR1 is SEHNR, CDR2 FQNEAQ (reference sequence). The CDR3 runs 13 residues. CDR3 DNA: TGTGCCAGCAGCCCTACAGGGGCCAATGAGCAGTTCTTC. Its translation: CASSPTGANEQFF. Full variable domain (rest looked up from reference TRBV7-9 and TRBJ2-1): DTGVSQNPRHKITKRGQNVTFRCDPISEHNRLYWYRQTLGQGPEFLTYFQNEAQLEKSRLLSDRFSAERPKGSFSTLEIQRTEQGDSAMYLCASSPTGANEQFFGPGTRLTVL.

As concerns this clone: The same CDR3 arises from other DNA sequences in this sample as well. V gene TRBV6-6 combines with J gene TRBJ2-2; D is unresolved. Germline CDR1 and CDR2: MNHNY and SVGAGI (reference sequence). The V end was cut by 2 bases, the J end by 4 bases, with 2 bases between. This CDR3 region has 12 residues. CDR3 bases: TGTGCCAGCAGTTACAGCACCGGGGAGCTGTTTTTT. This gives the protein CASSYSTGELFF.

This chain links TRBV4-1 with TRBJ1-1; no clear D. The V end was cut by 0 bases, the J end by 5 bases, with 16 bases between. CDR3 size: 16 residues. The V gene's germline CDR1 is MGHRA and CDR2 YSYEKL. CDR3 nucleotide sequence: TGCGCCAGCAGCCAAGATTTGTACAAAAAAGCGACTGAAGCTTTCTTT. Protein sequence: CASSQDLYKKATEAFF.

This clone appeared once. The rearrangement links TRBV6-7 to TRBJ1-2, with D possibly being TRBD1 (5 bases). TRBV6-7 is assigned to the ORF class and has an uncertain function. V lost 1 base and J lost 2, with 8 bases in between. The CDR3 consists of 14 residues. The CDR3 loop is CASSYLGGNYGYTF. Here the CDR3 DNA reads TGTGCCAGCAGTTACTTGGGGGGGAACTATGGCTACACCTTC.

The chain uses TRBV15 and TRBJ1-1; D unresolved. This CDR3 has 14 residues. Looked up from germline, CDR1 is LNHNV and CDR2 is YYDKDF (reference sequence). V was cut by 0 bases and J by 1 base, with 6 bases left in between. The CDR3 nucleotides are TGTGCCACCAGCAGAGAGCGGGGGAACACTGAAGCTTTCTTT. Amino acid sequence: CATSRERGNTEAFF.

The DNA for the CDR3 is TGCAGCGCCGCGCGACAGGGAACCTACGAGCAGTACTTC. Translation: CSAARQGTYEQYF. The chain recombines TRBV29-1 with TRBJ2-7; 7 bases match TRBD1. V shed 7 bases and J 2 bases; nucleotides not matched to a gene: 8. CDR3 length equals 13 residues. Germline CDR1 is SQVTM and CDR2 is ANQGSEA.

V and J are TRBV5-6 and TRBJ2-1; the match to TRBD2 covers 11 bases. CDR3 length equals 14 residues. The junction had 7 bases not matched to a gene; V was cut back by 0 bases and J by 14 bases. In germline, CDR1 is SGHDT, CDR2 YYEEEE. CDR3 coding DNA: TGTGCCAGCAGCTTGGGTGGTAGCGGGGGGGCTAAGTTCTTC. Amino acid sequence: CASSLGGSGGAKFF.

This sequence joins TRBV6-2 or TRBV6-3 and TRBJ1-6; 7 bases map to TRBD1. CDR1 MNHEY and CDR2 SVGEGT come from the germline V gene. The trim removed 0 bases at V and 10 bases at J, leaving 3 bases unmatched. CDR3 length equals 14 residues. The CDR3 DNA reads TGTGCCAGCAGTTACTCGACAGGGTCCTCACCCCTCCACTTT. As protein: CASSYSTGSSPLHF.

Here the CDR3 reads CAWSVLGLELFF. The CDR3 nucleotides are TGTGCCTGGAGTGTACTTGGGCTGGAACTGTTTTTT. The J gene is TRBJ1-4, the V gene TRBV30; D uncertain. Per germline, CDR1 GTSNPN and CDR2 SVGIG (reference sequence). The CDR3 covers 12 residues. Deletions cut 0 bases from V and 12 bases from J, with 11 bases between.

The chain uses TRBV3-1 (or the pseudogene TRBV3-2) and TRBJ2-4, with 11 nucleotides matching TRBD2. The CDR3 sequence is 17 residues long. Germline lookup yields CDR1 LGHDT and CDR2 YNNKEL (reference sequence). After removal of 1 base from V and 2 bases from J, the junction contained 4 bases not matched to a gene. In DNA, the CDR3 is TGTGCCAGCAGCCAAGTGGGACTAGCGGATCCCAAAAACATTCAGTACTTC. Protein sequence: CASSQVGLADPKNIQYF.